Listed below are T cell receptor beta chains from one sample, sequenced in a study of T-cell memory formation after mild COVID-19. Each CDR3 protein is one row after TCRdb ran MiXCR on the 5' RACE reads. The data contain approximately 35,000 distinct CDR3 sequences, around 21% of them singletons. The sequenced material came from PBMCs or a T cell subset sorted from them (not recorded which). The receptors originated from an adult who had mild COVID-19 (a few samples of this study predate the infection). Cell type and time point are not known. CDR3s include the opening cysteine and the closing phenylalanine or tryptophan. A D gene is named only where the DNA matches it firmly. Some rows have no size entry. The others give once, few or many, or a class for an expanded clone.

many TRBD1 14 TRBJ2-1 TRBV7-3 TGTGCCAGCAGTTCCGGACAGGTTTGGGATGAGCAGTTCTTC CASSSGQVWDEQFF
many . 15 TRBJ2-2 TRBV19 TGTGCCAGTAGTATTTCAGGCCTGAACACCGGGGAGCTGTTTTTT CASSISGLNTGELFF
many . 15 TRBJ2-3 TRBV11-2 TGTGCCAGCAGCTTAGGACTCCTAAGACCAGATACGCAGTATTTT CASSLGLLRPDTQYF
many . 16 TRBJ1-3 TRBV18 TGTGCCAGCTCACCACTCAACGGACCCTCTGGAAACACCATATATTTT CASSPLNGPSGNTIYF
many TRBD2 16 TRBJ2-7 TRBV7-8 TGTGCCAGCAGCTCTCGCGGGAGCCCCGGTTCCTACGAGCAGTACTTC CASSSRGSPGSYEQYF
many TRBD1 14 TRBJ1-2 TRBV12-3/TRBV12-4 TGTGCCAGCAGTTTAGGGGGGACAGGATCCGGCTACACCTTC CASSLGGTGSGYTF
few TRBD1 15 TRBJ1-1 TRBV7-3 TGTGCCAGCAGCTTACAGGGGGCATCGGGTACTGAAGCTTTCTTT CASSLQGASGTEAFF
many . 12 TRBJ2-1 TRBV7-9 TGTGCCAGCATCGGGGTTTCCAATGAGCAGTTCTTC CASIGVSNEQFF
once . 15 TRBJ1-2 TRBV2 TGTGCCAGCAGTGATAACTCCGCGTCTAACTATGGCTACACCTTC CASSDNSASNYGYTF
many . 12 TRBJ1-1 TRBV12-3/TRBV12-4 TGTGCCAGCAACACGGGGGCTCTGCGAGCTTTCTTT CASNTGALRAFF
many TRBD2 17 TRBJ2-3 TRBV20-1 TGCAGTGCTAGAGATGAAGTATTGGCGGGGGGTCTGGATACGCAGTATTTT CSARDEVLAGGLDTQYF
few . 16 TRBJ1-5 TRBV30 TGTGCCTGGAGTACTCTTCTGTCAGACGGTAATCAGCCCCAGCATTTT CAWSTLLSDGNQPQHF
. . 18 TRBJ2-1 TRBV5-1 TGCGCCAGCAGCTTGGCGGTGAGACGGGGCCTTGTCCACAATGAGCAGTTCTTC CASSLAVRRGLVHNEQFF
. TRBD2 17 TRBJ2-5 TRBV9 TGTGCCAGCAGCGAGGGTAGCGGGGGGGCCCTAAGAGAGACCCAGTACTTC CASSEGSGGALRETQYF
many TRBD1 16 TRBJ2-7 TRBV4-3 TGCGCCAGCAGCCAAGGTGTGGGACAGCGATCCTACGAGCAGTACTTC CASSQGVGQRSYEQYF
. . 10 TRBJ1-5 TRBV5-1 TGCGCCAGCAGGGATCAGCCCCAGCATTTT CASRDQPQHF
. . 14 TRBJ1-4 TRBV18 TGTGCCAGCTCACCACCCACCGGAAATGAAAAACTGTTTTTT CASSPPTGNEKLFF
many . 13 TRBJ1-1 TRBV7-3 TGTGCCAGCAGCTTAACGCCCGGGGGGGAAGCTTTCTTT CASSLTPGGEAFF
many TRBD1 13 TRBJ1-2 TRBV20-1 TGCAGTGCTTCCGGACAGGAAGGGTATGGCTACACCTTC CSASGQEGYGYTF
few TRBD2 16 TRBJ2-1 TRBV13 TGTGCCAGCAGCTTAGGAGGCGGGAGTACCTACAATGAGCAGTTCTTC CASSLGGGSTYNEQFF
many . 15 TRBJ1-1 TRBV5-1 TGCGCCAGCAGCTACCGCCAGGGAGGGAACACTGAAGCTTTCTTT CASSYRQGGNTEAFF
many . 14 TRBJ2-7 TRBV12-3/TRBV12-4 TGTGCCAGCAGTTATAGCCCTAAACCCCACGAGCAGTACTTC CASSYSPKPHEQYF
many . 15 TRBJ2-6 TRBV5-1 TGCGCCAGCAGCCCTCAGAGCTCTGGGGCCAACGTCCTGACTTTC CASSPQSSGANVLTF
. . 14 TRBJ2-1 TRBV7-8 TGTGCCAGCAGCTTAGCCCCCACCTACAATGAGCAGTTCTTC CASSLAPTYNEQFF
. . 14 TRBJ2-2 TRBV29-1 TGCAGCGTTGACAGGGGGGGGAACACCGGGGAGCTGTTTTTT CSVDRGGNTGELFF
many . 16 TRBJ2-7 TRBV7-2 TGTGCCAGCAGCTTAGCGCCCGTTAACAGGAACTACGAGCAGTACTTC CASSLAPVNRNYEQYF
few . 15 TRBJ1-1 TRBV3-1 TGTGCCACCTCGCCCGCCGGGGGGGCCGGTACTGAAGCTTTCTTT CATSPAGGAGTEAFF
many TRBD1 15 TRBJ1-2 TRBV12-3/TRBV12-4 TGTGCCAGCAGGACGTCAGGGGGTGGTAACTATGGCTACACCTTC CASRTSGGGNYGYTF
many TRBD1 14 TRBJ2-7 TRBV11-3 TGTGCCAGCAGCTCGACAGGGGGGCGCTACGAGCAGTACTTC CASSSTGGRYEQYF
. . 15 TRBJ2-6 TRBV27 TGTGCCAGCAGTTTCCTGGCGCCTGGGGCCAACGTCCTGACTTTC CASSFLAPGANVLTF
many . 13 TRBJ2-1 TRBV15 TGTGCCACCAGCAGACGGGGCAGTAATGAGCAGTTCTTC CATSRRGSNEQFF
many . 13 TRBJ1-2 TRBV12-3/TRBV12-4 TGTGCCAGCAGGGGGTCAGGGAACTATGGCTACACCTTC CASRGSGNYGYTF
many . 14 TRBJ1-1 TRBV27 TGTGCCAGCAGTTTACGGTTCGGAGGAACTGAAGCTTTCTTT CASSLRFGGTEAFF
many . 14 TRBJ2-1 TRBV2 TGTGCCAGCAGTGATTCAGGGAACTACAATGAGCAGTTCTTC CASSDSGNYNEQFF
many TRBD1 14 TRBJ1-5 TRBV12-3/TRBV12-4 TGTGCCAGCAGTTTCCGACAGGGGAGTCAGCCCCAGCATTTT CASSFRQGSQPQHF
many TRBD2 16 TRBJ2-3 TRBV10-3 TGTGCCATCAGTGCGAGGGCTAGCGGGGGGGCGGATACGCAGTATTTT CAISARASGGADTQYF
many . 14 TRBJ1-1 TRBV12-3/TRBV12-4 TGTGCCATCATTAAAGGAGCGCCGAACACTGAAGCTTTCTTT CAIIKGAPNTEAFF